The sequence of this T cell receptor (beta chain) was determined in a study of CD8 T cells in Susac syndrome. A quantity of about 0.5 to 1 ug RNA underwent reverse transcription using random hexamers. Amplification of TCR beta CDR3 by immunoSEQ multiplex PCR spanned 54 Vbeta and 13 Jbeta. TCRdb re-derived calls from the immunoSEQ multiplex PCR reads in MiXCR, one entry per CDR3 protein. The data hold more than 200,000 distinct CDR3 sequences, with about 93% observed a single time. The CDR3 contains 17 residues. Germline V gene lookup returns CDR1 LGHNA and CDR2 YSLEER. J was trimmed by 2 bases and V by 0 bases; bases with no gene match: 9. TCR beta from blood CD8+ and CD4+ T cells was sequenced. This clonotype was counted a single time.

The source is a human donor with multiple sclerosis. The chain links TRBV4-3 to TRBJ1-2; TRBD1 matches 7 bases. Source material: CD8+ T cells from PBMCs. In DNA form, the CDR3 reads TGCGCCAGCAGCCAAGAGAAGGGGCAGGGGGAGAACTATGGCTACACCTTC. Translation: CASSQEKGQGENYGYTF.